This T cell receptor (beta chain) was captured by sequencing in a study of blood T cell repertoires in COVID-19. In the study overall: The study drew acute and convalescent COVID-19 samples from the United States, Italy and Spain. Sources were T cells, B-cell-depleted T cells, or PBMCs; the material itself was cDNA or gDNA.

Per the original methods: Amplification of reference gene primers was used by the study to estimate nucleated cell counts. TCRdb's copy holds only in-frame clones and misses some; the assay was immunoSEQ multiplex PCR. V, J and clone size were drawn from that table, and D and trimming were deduced from the DNA. The top ten clones hold over 9.5% of a sample with roughly 34,000 clones, around 87% of them seen once. CDR1 and CDR2 (germline): LGHDT, YNNKEL (reference sequence). Trimming shortened V by 4 bases and J by 4 bases, and 10 bases separated the two germline ends. The CDR3 is 14 amino acids. Sequenced sample: peripheral blood. The rearrangement uses TRBV3-1 (or the pseudogene TRBV3-2) and TRBJ2-2, with TRBD2 as a possible D gene (6 bases). This clonotype was obtained from an elderly man with active COVID-19. In DNA, the CDR3 is TGTGCCAGCAGCCCTGGGGAGGCCACCGGGGAGCTGTTTTTT. It is translated as CASSPGEATGELFF.